A selection of T cell receptor beta chains follows, all from one sample in a study of shared clonotypes between healthy human individuals. Sequencing was performed with immunoSEQ multiplex PCR; in TCRdb, only in-frame clones are kept and a portion is missing. The sample includes hundreds of thousands of clones, around three quarters seen only once; the top ten take 9.5% to 15%. The sequencing sample was made of PBMCs. The receptors originated from a woman aged 40 to 50 in good health. Some clones in this sample may be carry-over from other donors' samples. CDR3s include the opening cysteine and the closing phenylalanine or tryptophan. A D gene is named only where the DNA matches it firmly. Size values are once, few and many counts, or a class for expanded clones, and some rows have none.

J | D | V | size | DNA | CDR3
TRBJ1-3 | TRBD1 | TRBV7-9 | . | TGTGCCAGCAGCCTACCGGGGACAGGGGGAAACACCATATATTTT | CASSLPGTGGNTIYF
TRBJ2-4 | . | TRBV15 | . | TGTGCCACCAGCAGAGCCACGGGTGGTCTCTCGGCCAAAAACATTCAGTACTTC | CATSRATGGLSAKNIQYF
TRBJ2-5 | . | TRBV7-2 | . | TGTGCCAGCAGCTGGGTGGGCAGAGGGTTTGAGACCCAGTACTTC | CASSWVGRGFETQYF
TRBJ2-1 | . | TRBV6-5 | . | TGTGCCAGCAGTGAAATTGGGCCGGGCGCGCAGTTCTTC | CASSEIGPGAQFF
TRBJ1-1 | . | TRBV5-1 | . | TGCGCCAGCAGCTTGGACCCTGGCAGGGTGAGCACTGAAGCTTTCTTT | CASSLDPGRVSTEAFF
TRBJ2-2 | . | TRBV30 | few | TGTGCCTGGAGTGTACGGTCGCAGGGTAGGCCCGGGGAGCTGTTTTTT | CAWSVRSQGRPGELFF
TRBJ1-2 | . | TRBV5-4 | many | TGTGCCAGCAGCTCCCCTGTTGCGCCTGATGGCTACACCTTC | CASSSPVAPDGYTF
TRBJ2-7 | TRBD2 | TRBV5-6 | . | TGTGCCAGCAGCCGGACCCCCCAAGGGAGGGACGAGCAGTACTTC | CASSRTPQGRDEQYF
TRBJ2-6 | TRBD1 | TRBV15 | . | TGTGCCACCAGCACCAGGGGGTCTGGGGCCAACGTCCTGGCTTTC | CATSTRGSGANVLAF
TRBJ1-3 | . | TRBV5-1 | . | TGCGCCAGCAGCTCTCCAGGCTCTGGAAACACCATATATTTT | CASSSPGSGNTIYF
TRBJ1-3 | TRBD1 | TRBV29-1 | . | TGCAGCGGGGGACAGGCTGGAAACACCATATATTTT | CSGGQAGNTIYF
TRBJ2-1 | . | TRBV2 | many | TGTGCCAGCAGACCAGGGGGGCTGAGCTCCTACAATGAGCAGTTCTTC | CASRPGGLSSYNEQFF
TRBJ2-3 | TRBD2 | TRBV4-1 | . | TGCGCCAGCAGCTTTCGGACTAGCGGGAGGTCTAGCACAGATACGCAGTATTTT | CASSFRTSGRSSTDTQYF
TRBJ1-1 | . | TRBV5-4 | once | TGTGCCAGCAGCCCAAACACCAACACTGAAGCTTTCTTT | CASSPNTNTEAFF
TRBJ2-2 | . | TRBV30 | . | TGTGCCCGTGGAGTCTACGGGGAGCTGTTTTTT | CARGVYGELFF
TRBJ2-6 | . | TRBV30 | . | TGTGCCTGGTCTTTGGCTGGGGCCAACGTCCTGACTTTC | CAWSLAGANVLTF
TRBJ2-1 | TRBD2 | TRBV2 | . | TGTGCCAGCAGTGAAGGGGGACTAGCGAATCTAGATGAGCAGTTCTTC | CASSEGGLANLDEQFF
TRBJ2-1 | . | TRBV14 | once | TGTGCCAGCAGCCAAATCTCCTACAATGAGCAGTTCTTC | CASSQISYNEQFF
TRBJ2-6 | . | TRBV19 | . | TGTGCCAGTAGTGCCCCAGGGCAAGCAAACTCTGGGGCCAACGTCCTGACTTTC | CASSAPGQANSGANVLTF
TRBJ2-1 | TRBD2 | TRBV5-1 | . | TGCGCCAGCAGCTTGGACGGGAGGGCCGAGAATGAGCAGTTCTTC | CASSLDGRAENEQFF
TRBJ2-1 | . | TRBV10-3 | . | TGTGCCATCAGCCCCTTCACTAGCAATCTCCACAATGAGCAGTTCTTC | CAISPFTSNLHNEQFF
TRBJ1-1 | TRBD1 | TRBV7-2 | . | TGTGCCAGCAGCTTAGCAGGACAGGGCACTGAAGCTTTCTTT | CASSLAGQGTEAFF
TRBJ2-2 | . | TRBV19 | . | TGTGCCAGTATTGGGCAGGCGAACACCGGGGAGCTGTTTTTT | CASIGQANTGELFF
TRBJ1-2 | TRBD1 | TRBV15 | . | TGTGCCACCAGCCCAGGGACAGGGGGGTGGTATGGCTACACCTTC | CATSPGTGGWYGYTF
TRBJ2-2 | TRBD2 | TRBV5-4 | . | TGTGCCGCTCAACGTGGCGGGAGAGGGGACACCGGGGAGCTGTTTTTT | CAAQRGGRGDTGELFF
TRBJ2-3 | TRBD1 | TRBV2 | . | TGTGCCAGCAGTACCAGGGGGCGAGGCGCAGATACGCAGTATTTT | CASSTRGRGADTQYF
TRBJ2-7 | . | TRBV30 | . | TGTGCCTGGAGTTCCCTCTTCGAGCAGTACTTC | CAWSSLFEQYF
TRBJ2-7 | . | TRBV5-4 | many | TGTGCCAGCAGCTTTGGGGGGCTGGGCGAGCAGTACTTC | CASSFGGLGEQYF
TRBJ1-1 | . | TRBV7-2 | few | TGTGCCAGCAGCTCCGGGGCAGTGAACACTGAAGCTTTCTTT | CASSSGAVNTEAFF
TRBJ1-1 | . | TRBV19 | few | TGTGCCAGTAGTATTCTCGGGGGGAACACTGAAGCTTTCTTT | CASSILGGNTEAFF
TRBJ2-1 | . | TRBV9 | . | TGTGCCAGCAGCCCCCAGGTAAGCTTCGACAATGAGCAGTTCTTC | CASSPQVSFDNEQFF
TRBJ2-5 | . | TRBV11-2 | . | TGTGCCAGCAGCCTAGGACCCACCCAAGAGACCCAGTACTTC | CASSLGPTQETQYF
TRBJ1-1 | TRBD1 | TRBV5-1 | few | TGCGCCAGCAGCCCCCAGGGACAGGGGCCCACTGAAGCTTTCTTT | CASSPQGQGPTEAFF
TRBJ1-3 | . | TRBV10-2 | . | TGCGCCAGCAGTGAGGGAGGTGTTGGAAACACCATATATTTT | CASSEGGVGNTIYF
TRBJ2-1 | . | TRBV7-8 | . | TGTGCCAGCAGGCCAACCTCCGGTAACTCCTACAATGAGCAGTTCTTC | CASRPTSGNSYNEQFF
TRBJ2-5 | TRBD1 | TRBV7-3 | . | TGTGCCAGCAGCCGGTGGGCAGGGGGTTTGGAGACCCAGTACTTC | CASSRWAGGLETQYF
TRBJ2-5 | . | TRBV6-6 | . | TGTGCCAGCAGCCGCGACAGTGGAGAGACCCAGTACTTC | CASSRDSGETQYF
TRBJ2-2 | . | TRBV9 | . | TGTGCCAGCAGCGTAGTAGCCGGGGAGCTGTTTTTT | CASSVVAGELFF
TRBJ1-1 | . | TRBV7-6 | . | TGTGCCAGCAGCTTAGGACGGCTGAACACTGAAGCTTTCTTT | CASSLGRLNTEAFF
TRBJ2-6 | . | TRBV7-2 | . | TGTGCCAGCAGCTTAGCTATAGGTGGGGCCAACGTCCTGACTTTC | CASSLAIGGANVLTF